The rows below give T cell receptor beta chains drawn from one sample of a study of blood T cell repertoires in COVID-19. This table comes from immunoSEQ multiplex PCR, and its TCRdb copy is limited to in-frame clones, with some not included. Counted here are about 240,000 clones, about 86% occurring once; the ten biggest clones make up roughly 9.6%. Sequencing was done on a sample of peripheral blood. These receptors were collected from an elderly woman with acute or convalescent COVID-19. The CDR3 runs from the conserved cysteine through the conserved F or W. The order of the fields is J gene, clone size, V gene, D gene, CDR3 protein, CDR3 DNA. A D gene is named only where the DNA matches it firmly. A clone size is listed for some rows: how often the clone was seen (once, few, many), or a class if it is expanded.

j_call: TRBJ2-5; clone_size: -; v_call: TRBV7-2; d_call: -; cdr3_aa: CASSLSRETQYF; cdr3_nt: TGTGCCAGCAGCTTGAGCAGGGAGACCCAGTACTTC
j_call: TRBJ1-1; clone_size: -; v_call: TRBV7-8; d_call: -; cdr3_aa: CASSIRGTTEAFF; cdr3_nt: TGTGCCAGCAGCATACGGGGGACCACTGAAGCTTTCTTT
j_call: TRBJ2-3; clone_size: -; v_call: TRBV5-1; d_call: TRBD1; cdr3_aa: CASSLDRGSTDTQYF; cdr3_nt: TGCGCCAGCAGCTTAGACAGGGGGAGCACAGATACGCAGTATTTT
j_call: TRBJ1-4; clone_size: -; v_call: TRBV13; d_call: TRBD1; cdr3_aa: CASSSRTGGSGTNEKLFF; cdr3_nt: TGTGCCAGCAGCAGCCGGACAGGGGGCTCGGGGACTAATGAAAAACTGTTTTTT
j_call: TRBJ1-1; clone_size: -; v_call: TRBV13; d_call: -; cdr3_aa: CASSLGGQMNTEAFF; cdr3_nt: TGTGCCAGCAGCTTAGGTGGGCAGATGAACACTGAAGCTTTCTTT
j_call: TRBJ1-4; clone_size: -; v_call: TRBV5-1; d_call: -; cdr3_aa: CASSLGPSTNEKLFF; cdr3_nt: TGCGCCAGCAGCTTGGGTCCATCAACTAATGAAAAACTGTTTTTT
j_call: TRBJ1-6; clone_size: -; v_call: TRBV2; d_call: TRBD1; cdr3_aa: CASKRGQGLGSYNSPLHF; cdr3_nt: TGTGCCAGCAAGAGGGGACAGGGTCTAGGGTCCTATAATTCACCCCTCCACTTT
j_call: TRBJ1-1; clone_size: once; v_call: TRBV13; d_call: TRBD1; cdr3_aa: CASIGTGGTEAFF; cdr3_nt: TGTGCCAGCATCGGGACAGGGGGCACTGAAGCTTTCTTT
j_call: TRBJ1-1; clone_size: few; v_call: TRBV9; d_call: -; cdr3_aa: CASSERGGNTEAFF; cdr3_nt: TGTGCCAGCAGCGAGAGAGGGGGGAACACTGAAGCTTTCTTT
j_call: TRBJ2-7; clone_size: -; v_call: TRBV6-5; d_call: -; cdr3_aa: CATSRAQSSYEQYF; cdr3_nt: TGTGCCACCTCACGAGCGCAGAGCTCCTACGAGCAGTACTTC
j_call: TRBJ1-4; clone_size: once; v_call: TRBV2; d_call: -; cdr3_aa: CASSDLKGEKLFF; cdr3_nt: TGTGCCAGCAGTGACCTGAAGGGGGAAAAACTGTTTTTT
j_call: TRBJ2-5; clone_size: -; v_call: TRBV7-2; d_call: TRBD2; cdr3_aa: CASSLGRGIQETQYF; cdr3_nt: TGTGCCAGCAGCTTAGGGCGGGGGATCCAAGAGACCCAGTACTTC
j_call: TRBJ1-1; clone_size: -; v_call: TRBV6-5; d_call: -; cdr3_aa: CASSSTVLNTEAFF; cdr3_nt: TGTGCCAGCAGTTCGACAGTTTTGAACACTGAAGCTTTCTTT
j_call: TRBJ1-2; clone_size: -; v_call: TRBV28; d_call: TRBD1; cdr3_aa: CATKGAGLYGYTF; cdr3_nt: TGTGCCACCAAGGGGGCAGGGCTCTATGGCTACACCTTC
j_call: TRBJ1-6; clone_size: -; v_call: TRBV6-6; d_call: -; cdr3_aa: CASSYSQGSYNSPLHF; cdr3_nt: TGTGCCAGCAGTTACTCTCAGGGGTCCTATAATTCACCCCTCCACTTT
j_call: TRBJ1-2; clone_size: -; v_call: TRBV6-5; d_call: -; cdr3_aa: CASRTQGGGYYGYTF; cdr3_nt: TGTGCCAGCAGGACACAGGGTGGAGGTTACTATGGCTACACCTTC
j_call: TRBJ2-3; clone_size: -; v_call: TRBV5-1; d_call: -; cdr3_aa: CASSPSSDTQYF; cdr3_nt: TGCGCCAGCAGCCCGAGCTCCGATACGCAGTATTTT
j_call: TRBJ1-2; clone_size: -; v_call: TRBV28; d_call: TRBD1; cdr3_aa: CASSSPGQGAVGYTF; cdr3_nt: TGTGCCAGCAGTTCCCCGGGACAGGGGGCTGTTGGCTACACCTTC
j_call: TRBJ1-2; clone_size: -; v_call: TRBV19; d_call: TRBD1; cdr3_aa: CASSTGQNYGYTF; cdr3_nt: TGTGCCAGTAGCACGGGACAGAACTATGGCTACACCTTC
j_call: TRBJ2-1; clone_size: -; v_call: TRBV2; d_call: -; cdr3_aa: CASRRQSSYNEQFF; cdr3_nt: TGTGCCAGCAGGAGACAGAGCTCCTACAATGAGCAGTTCTTC
j_call: TRBJ2-3; clone_size: -; v_call: TRBV5-4; d_call: TRBD1; cdr3_aa: CASSSQGAVTDTQYF; cdr3_nt: TGTGCCAGCAGCTCCCAGGGGGCCGTTACAGATACGCAGTATTTT
j_call: TRBJ1-1; clone_size: few; v_call: TRBV7-8; d_call: -; cdr3_aa: CASSPGPGRGTEAFF; cdr3_nt: TGTGCCAGCAGCCCCGGACCTGGGAGGGGCACTGAAGCTTTCTTT
j_call: TRBJ2-3; clone_size: -; v_call: TRBV4-2; d_call: TRBD2; cdr3_aa: CASSLGGSGGTDTQYF; cdr3_nt: TGTGCCAGCAGCCTTGGGGGTAGCGGGGGCACAGATACGCAGTATTTT
j_call: TRBJ2-2; clone_size: -; v_call: TRBV6-5; d_call: -; cdr3_aa: CASSFLATGELFF; cdr3_nt: TGTGCCAGCAGTTTCCTGGCAACCGGGGAGCTGTTTTTT
j_call: TRBJ1-5; clone_size: -; v_call: TRBV7-2; d_call: -; cdr3_aa: CASSAGGGRNQPQHF; cdr3_nt: TGTGCCAGCAGCGCTGGCGGGGGACGCAATCAGCCCCAGCATTTT
j_call: TRBJ2-3; clone_size: -; v_call: TRBV11-2; d_call: -; cdr3_aa: CASASPSRGDTQYF; cdr3_nt: TGTGCCTCAGCATCCCCTAGTAGGGGGGATACGCAGTATTTT
j_call: TRBJ2-7; clone_size: -; v_call: TRBV7-8; d_call: -; cdr3_aa: CASSLAVGGYEQYF; cdr3_nt: TGTGCCAGCAGCTTAGCGGTCGGGGGCTACGAGCAGTACTTC
j_call: TRBJ1-2; clone_size: -; v_call: TRBV5-1; d_call: TRBD1; cdr3_aa: CASSLGQGFGYTF; cdr3_nt: TGCGCCAGCAGCTTGGGACAGGGGTTTGGCTACACCTTC
j_call: TRBJ2-7; clone_size: once; v_call: TRBV19; d_call: TRBD2; cdr3_aa: CASSIASGPSYEQYF; cdr3_nt: TGTGCCAGTAGTATAGCTAGCGGGCCATCCTACGAGCAGTACTTC
j_call: TRBJ1-4; clone_size: -; v_call: TRBV30; d_call: -; cdr3_aa: CAWNGPPGGLNEKLFF; cdr3_nt: TGTGCCTGGAACGGCCCCCCCGGGGGGCTCAATGAAAAACTGTTTTTT
j_call: TRBJ1-1; clone_size: -; v_call: TRBV3-1/TRBV3-2; d_call: TRBD1; cdr3_aa: CASSQEGQHEAFF; cdr3_nt: TGTGCCAGCAGCCAAGAGGGACAGCATGAAGCTTTCTTT
j_call: TRBJ1-1; clone_size: -; v_call: TRBV11-2; d_call: -; cdr3_aa: CASRGQNTEAFF; cdr3_nt: TGTGCCAGCAGAGGACAGAACACTGAAGCTTTCTTT
j_call: TRBJ2-7; clone_size: -; v_call: TRBV5-1; d_call: -; cdr3_aa: CASSLGPAGNSYEQYF; cdr3_nt: TGCGCCAGCAGCTTGGGTCCGGCGGGGAACTCCTACGAGCAGTACTTC
j_call: TRBJ2-2; clone_size: once; v_call: TRBV10-2; d_call: TRBD2; cdr3_aa: CAGGPSSGGNTGELFF; cdr3_nt: TGCGCCGGAGGGCCCTCTAGCGGGGGGAACACCGGGGAGCTGTTTTTT
j_call: TRBJ2-7; clone_size: once; v_call: TRBV2; d_call: -; cdr3_aa: CASRHREYEQYF; cdr3_nt: TGTGCCAGCAGACACAGGGAGTACGAGCAGTACTTC